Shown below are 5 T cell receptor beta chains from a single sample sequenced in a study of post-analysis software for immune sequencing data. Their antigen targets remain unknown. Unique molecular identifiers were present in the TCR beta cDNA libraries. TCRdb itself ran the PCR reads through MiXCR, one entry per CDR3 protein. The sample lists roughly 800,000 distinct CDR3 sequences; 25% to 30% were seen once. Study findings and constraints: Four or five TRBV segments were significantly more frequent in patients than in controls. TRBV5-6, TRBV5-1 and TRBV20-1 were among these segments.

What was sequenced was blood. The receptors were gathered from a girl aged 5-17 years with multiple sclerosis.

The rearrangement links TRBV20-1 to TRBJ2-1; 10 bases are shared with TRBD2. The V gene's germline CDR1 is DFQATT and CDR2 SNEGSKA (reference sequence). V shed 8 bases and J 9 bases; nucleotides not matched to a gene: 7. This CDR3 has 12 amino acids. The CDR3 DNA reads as TGCAGTAGAGAACTAGCGGGAACTGAGCAGTTCTTC. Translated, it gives CSRELAGTEQFF.

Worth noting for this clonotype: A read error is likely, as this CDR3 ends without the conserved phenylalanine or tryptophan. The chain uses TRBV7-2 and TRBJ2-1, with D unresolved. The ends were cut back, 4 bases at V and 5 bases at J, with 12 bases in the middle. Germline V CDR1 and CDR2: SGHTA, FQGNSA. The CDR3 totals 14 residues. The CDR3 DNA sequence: TGTGCCAGCAGCTCCCACCCCAGTAACAATGAGCAGTTCTCC. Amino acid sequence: CASSSHPSNNEQFS.

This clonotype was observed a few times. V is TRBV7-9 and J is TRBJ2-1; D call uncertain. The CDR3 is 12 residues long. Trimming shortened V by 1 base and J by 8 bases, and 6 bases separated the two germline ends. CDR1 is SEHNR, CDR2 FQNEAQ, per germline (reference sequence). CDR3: CASSLDGYEQFF. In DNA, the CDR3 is TGTGCCAGCAGCTTAGACGGGTATGAGCAGTTCTTC. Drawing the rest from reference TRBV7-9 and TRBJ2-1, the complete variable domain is DTGVSQNPRHKITKRGQNVTFRCDPISEHNRLYWYRQTLGQGPEFLTYFQNEAQLEKSRLLSDRFSAERPKGSFSTLEIQRTEQGDSAMYLCASSLDGYEQFFGPGTRLTVL.

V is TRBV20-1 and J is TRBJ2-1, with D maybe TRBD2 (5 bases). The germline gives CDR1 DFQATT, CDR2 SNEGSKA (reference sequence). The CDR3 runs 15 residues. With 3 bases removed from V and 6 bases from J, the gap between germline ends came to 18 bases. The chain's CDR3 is CSASRGPLQPNEQFF. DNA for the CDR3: TGCAGTGCTAGCAGAGGGCCACTACAGCCCAATGAGCAGTTCTTC.

In DNA, the CDR3 is TGCAGCGCCCCGGACAGGTCTGATGGCTACACCTTC. Translating gives CSAPDRSDGYTF. This chain links TRBV29-1 with TRBJ1-2; 7 nucleotides match TRBD1. V trimming: 7 bases; J trimming: 6 bases; junction bases outside the gene matches: 8. Germline CDR1 is SQVTM and CDR2 is ANQGSEA. The length of the CDR3 is 12 residues.